The 25 T cell receptor beta chains given below trace back to one sample, sequenced in a study of spatial heterogeneity in lung cancer. Specified time point: sample taken at primary tumor resection. Each CDR3 protein gets one entry after TCRdb re-called the 5' RACE reads with MiXCR. The sample has under 85,000 distinct CDR3 sequences; roughly 8% are singletons. The specimen was PBMCs, collected at surgery. Every receptor here comes from a male donor with early-stage non-small cell lung cancer.

This clonotype was observed many times. The chain is built from TRBV12-3 or TRBV12-4 and TRBJ1-5, with D unclear. This CDR3 has 14 amino acids. V was shortened by 3 bases and J by 7 bases, with 13 bases between the two germline ends. The CDR3 DNA reads TGTGCCAGCAGTTTGTCCGAAGAAGGGCAGCCCCAGCATTTT. This gives the protein CASSLSEEGQPQHF.

The chain links TRBV7-9 to TRBJ2-6; D not certain. In germline, CDR1 is SEHNR, CDR2 FQNEAQ (reference sequence). The CDR3 contains 14 residues. The V gene lost 6 bases and the J gene lost 4 bases, with 10 bases spanning the gap. CDR3 nucleotides: TGTGCCAGCAGTTCCGCCCCGGGGGCCAACGTCCTGACTTTC. It is translated as CASSSAPGANVLTF.

The gene calls are TRBV6-1 and TRBJ1-2; 9 bases fit TRBD1. The trim removed 8 bases at V and 2 bases at J, leaving 6 bases unmatched. Germline CDR1 MNHNS, CDR2 SASEGT. The CDR3 contains 14 residues. CDR3 loop: CASEDDRGNYGYTF. DNA for the CDR3: TGTGCCAGCGAGGACGACAGGGGGAACTATGGCTACACCTTC.

The chain carries TRBV5-1 and TRBJ2-1; the D is unclear. The CDR3 is made up of 17 amino acids. Germline V gene data show CDR1 as SGHRS and CDR2 as YFSETQ. V lost 0 bases to trimming and J lost 1 base, with 14 bases between them. CDR3 loop: CASSLEGLAGSYNEQFF. CDR3 bases: TGCGCCAGCAGCTTGGAAGGCCTCGCTGGGTCCTACAATGAGCAGTTCTTC.

In regard to this clonotype: A read error may explain this, as a much larger clone is one base away. The chain uses TRBV10-3 and TRBJ1-1; D not certain. CDR3 length: 13 amino acids. CDR1 and CDR2 from the germline V gene are ENHRY and SYGVKD. The V gene lost 4 bases and the J gene lost 6 bases, with 12 bases spanning the gap. CDR3 sequence reads: CAISVSLEAEAFF. The CDR3 DNA is TGTGCCATCAGTGTAAGTCTCGAAGCTGAAGCTTTCTTT.

This clonotype was observed at least ten times. The genes are TRBV6-2 or TRBV6-3 and TRBJ2-1, with D maybe TRBD2 (6 bases). The germline V gene encodes CDR1 MNHEY and CDR2 SVGEGT. Trimming removed 6 bases at V and 5 bases at J, with 11 bases between. The CDR3 runs 13 residues. The CDR3 DNA reads as TGTGCCAGCAGCGGGACTCAACACAATGAGCAGTTCTTC. Encoded protein: CASSGTQHNEQFF.

The rearrangement links TRBV12-3 or TRBV12-4 to TRBJ1-1, with D maybe TRBD1 (5 bases). V lost 5 bases, J lost 9 bases, and 16 bases lay in between. The CDR3 consists of 13 residues. In DNA, the CDR3 is TGTGCCAGCAGTCGCAGACCGGGACCTAAAGCTTTCTTT. It codes for CASSRRPGPKAFF.

This chain links TRBV7-2 with TRBJ2-1; TRBD2 agrees at 11 bases. J lost 8 bases, V lost 6 bases, and 12 bases had no gene match. This CDR3 is built from 16 residues. Per germline, CDR1 SGHTA and CDR2 FQGNSA. The CDR3: CASRIDSGRASDEQFF. For the CDR3, the DNA is TGTGCCAGCAGGATAGATAGCGGGAGGGCATCCGATGAGCAGTTCTTC.

The rearrangement links TRBV5-1 to TRBJ2-4; the D gene is possibly TRBD1 (6 bases). Trimming pared 1 base from V and 11 bases from J, leaving 16 bases between. The CDR3 totals 14 residues. Germline V CDR1 and CDR2: SGHRS, YFSETQ. CDR3 region: CASSLQQGEGFQYF. For the CDR3, the DNA is TGCGCCAGCAGCTTGCAACAGGGAGAGGGTTTTCAGTACTTC.

The chain couples TRBV7-9 to TRBJ2-5, with D uncertain. The germline V and J ends were trimmed by 0 bases and 5 bases, with 7 bases remaining between them. The germline V gene encodes CDR1 SEHNR and CDR2 FQNEAQ (reference sequence). The CDR3 loop spans 13 amino acids. The CDR3 sequence is CASSLAGSETQYF. CDR3 nucleotide sequence: TGTGCCAGCAGCTTAGCCGGGTCGGAGACCCAGTACTTC.

The chain combines TRBV5-1 with TRBJ1-2, with D unclear. The germline V and J ends were trimmed by 1 base and 2 bases, with 9 bases remaining between them. Germline V lookup: CDR1 SGHRS, CDR2 YFSETQ. The CDR3 runs to 14 residues. The CDR3 DNA sequence: TGCGCCAGCAGCTTGTCACAGCGAAACTATGGCTACACCTTC. Amino acids: CASSLSQRNYGYTF.

This clonotype was counted many times. The chain links TRBV7-2 to TRBJ2-3, with 8 bases matching TRBD2. V gave up 3 bases and J gave up 2 bases; unmatched junction bases: 10. Germline V CDR1 and CDR2: SGHTA, FQGNSA. This CDR3 has 17 amino acids. The CDR3 loop reads CASSFRRGGPSTDTQYF. The CDR3 DNA reads as TGTGCCAGCAGCTTTCGTCGCGGGGGGCCCTCCACAGATACGCAGTATTTT. The full variable domain, completed using reference TRBV7-2 and TRBJ2-3, is GAGVSQSPSNKVTEKGKDVELRCDPISGHTALYWYRQSLGQGLEFLIYFQGNSAPDKSGLPSDRFSAERTGGSVSTLTIQRTQQEDSAVYLCASSFRRGGPSTDTQYFGPGTRLTVL.

There are many counts of this clonotype. The chain joins TRBV11-2 to TRBJ1-4; D not resolved. The V and J ends lost 4 bases and 7 bases respectively, with 10 bases between them. The CDR3 has 13 amino acids. Germline V lookup: CDR1 SGHAT, CDR2 FQNNGV. CDR3 in amino acids: CASSWAAREKLFF. For the CDR3, the DNA is TGTGCCAGCAGCTGGGCCGCACGTGAAAAACTGTTTTTT.

This clonotype was observed a handful of times. The rearrangement uses TRBV11-2 and TRBJ2-5; 7 nucleotides line up with TRBD2. This CDR3 comprises 13 residues. Germline CDR1 is SGHAT and CDR2 is FQNNGV. Losses at the gene ends were 3 bases for V and 5 bases for J; bases not matched to a gene: 3. DNA for the CDR3: TGTGCCAGCAGCTTCGGGACTACCGAGACCCAGTACTTC. Its protein is CASSFGTTETQYF.

This clonotype was observed at least ten times. The V gene is TRBV20-1, the J gene TRBJ1-1; 9 bases line up with TRBD1. From germline, CDR1 is DFQATT and CDR2 SNEGSKA (reference sequence). The J segment lost 10 bases and the V segment lost 2 bases, leaving 2 bases of the junction unmatched. This CDR3 region has 11 residues. The chain's CDR3 is CSARSDRGAFF. The CDR3 nucleotides read TGCAGTGCTAGATCGGACAGGGGAGCTTTCTTT.

The chain links TRBV12-3 or TRBV12-4 to TRBJ1-5; 7 nucleotides agree with TRBD1. V was clipped by 7 bases and J by 4 bases; unmatched bases: 4. The CDR3 totals 13 residues. CDR3 protein: CASNDRANQPQHF. Here the CDR3 DNA reads TGTGCCAGCAATGACAGGGCGAATCAGCCCCAGCATTTT.

This clonotype has a single count. The chain has TRBV5-1 and TRBJ2-4, with D possibly being TRBD2 (5 bases). CDR1 and CDR2 from the germline V gene are SGHRS and YFSETQ. The CDR3 sequence is 16 residues long. With 4 bases removed from V and 0 bases from J, the gap between germline ends came to 14 bases. CDR3 loop: CASSEGLTLAKNIQYF. DNA of the CDR3: TGCGCCAGCAGCGAGGGTCTGACCCTAGCCAAAAACATTCAGTACTTC.

The chain links TRBV7-8 to TRBJ1-2; D gene ambiguous. Germline CDR1 is SGHVS and CDR2 is FQNEAQ. The CDR3 is 14 amino acids. V dropped 3 bases and J dropped 3 bases, with 11 bases sitting between them. The CDR3 nucleotides read TGTGCCAGCAGCTTGGTCAGGAAAGACTATGGCTACACCTTC. As protein: CASSLVRKDYGYTF.

The chain links TRBV27 to TRBJ2-7; a weak D match, TRBD1 (6 bases). The CDR3 spans 16 residues. Deletions cut 0 bases from V and 1 base from J, with 13 bases between. CDR1 MNHEY and CDR2 SMNVEV come from the germline V gene (reference sequence). The CDR3 DNA reads TGTGCCAGCAGTTTATCGATCGGGACAACTTCCTACGAGCAGTACTTC. It encodes CASSLSIGTTSYEQYF.

The CDR3 here is CASKIETSYEQYF. The CDR3 DNA is TGTGCCAGCAAAATAGAAACCTCCTACGAGCAGTACTTC. The chain has TRBV2 and TRBJ2-7; D not certain. V was trimmed by 7 bases and J by 0 bases, leaving 10 bases between them. Germline loops: CDR1 SNHLY, CDR2 FYNNEI. There are 13 residues in the CDR3.

This rearrangement joins TRBV20-1 to TRBJ2-7, with TRBD1 matching over 11 bases. The germline gives CDR1 DFQATT, CDR2 SNEGSKA (reference sequence). The V gene end was trimmed by 5 bases and the J gene end by 2 bases; junction bases not matched to a gene: 5. The CDR3 runs to 14 residues. The CDR3 DNA follows: TGCAGTGCTGAGGACAGGGGGCTCCCCTACGAGCAGTACTTC. This codes for CSAEDRGLPYEQYF.

This clonotype has at least ten counts. This chain uses TRBV5-1 with TRBJ2-7, with TRBD1 matching over 9 bases. The CDR3 extends over 14 amino acids. Germline CDR1 SGHRS, CDR2 YFSETQ. V dropped 7 bases and J dropped 5; count of bases not matched to a gene: 10. The CDR3 nucleotides read TGCGCCAGCTCGATCGGGACAGGGATCCACGAGCAGTACTTC. Its protein is CASSIGTGIHEQYF.

This clonotype showed up many times. The chain couples TRBV12-3 or TRBV12-4 to TRBJ2-7; the D gene is possibly TRBD1 (5 bases). V lost 4 bases and J 2 bases, leaving 12 bases between the germline ends. The CDR3 contains 14 residues. The CDR3 region has the DNA TGTGCCAGCAGTTCGCCGACAGTACCCTACGAGCAGTACTTC. Encoded protein: CASSSPTVPYEQYF.

This clonotype occurred many times. V and J are TRBV20-1 and TRBJ2-2; unclear D gene. Germline V gene data show CDR1 as DFQATT and CDR2 as SNEGSKA (reference sequence). With 0 bases removed from V and 4 bases from J, the gap between germline ends came to 6 bases. This CDR3 contains 13 residues. The DNA for the CDR3 is TGCAGTGCTAGAGACCCTTTCACCGGGGAGCTGTTTTTT. Translating it yields CSARDPFTGELFF.

This clonotype was counted only a few times. The V gene is TRBV5-1, the J gene TRBJ2-5, with D unresolved. The germline CDR1 and CDR2 sequences are SGHRS and YFSETQ. V was cut by 4 bases and J by 5 bases, with 12 bases left in between. This CDR3 has 13 amino acids. Here the CDR3 reads CASSPQLTETQYF. As DNA, the CDR3 is TGCGCCAGCAGCCCCCAATTGACCGAGACCCAGTACTTC.